Listed here is a single T cell receptor (beta chain). Profiling relied on immunoSEQ multiplex PCR, and the TCRdb table lists in-frame clones only, not all of them. Of 140,000 to 150,000 clones listed, approximately 90% are singletons. The sample comes from a study of blood T cell repertoires in COVID-19. Trimming took off 2 bases at V and 3 bases at J, with 7 bases between the two ends. Looked up from germline, CDR1 is SNHLY and CDR2 is FYNNEI. CDR3 length equals 13 residues. The V gene is TRBV2, the J gene TRBJ1-1; TRBD1 is a possible D gene (5 bases). The sequence was collected from a woman aged 45-65 years with active or convalescent COVID-19. The sequencing input was peripheral blood. The CDR3 coding sequence is TGTGCCAGCAGTGAAAGCAGGGACACTGAAGCTTTCTTT. Protein product: CASSESRDTEAFF.